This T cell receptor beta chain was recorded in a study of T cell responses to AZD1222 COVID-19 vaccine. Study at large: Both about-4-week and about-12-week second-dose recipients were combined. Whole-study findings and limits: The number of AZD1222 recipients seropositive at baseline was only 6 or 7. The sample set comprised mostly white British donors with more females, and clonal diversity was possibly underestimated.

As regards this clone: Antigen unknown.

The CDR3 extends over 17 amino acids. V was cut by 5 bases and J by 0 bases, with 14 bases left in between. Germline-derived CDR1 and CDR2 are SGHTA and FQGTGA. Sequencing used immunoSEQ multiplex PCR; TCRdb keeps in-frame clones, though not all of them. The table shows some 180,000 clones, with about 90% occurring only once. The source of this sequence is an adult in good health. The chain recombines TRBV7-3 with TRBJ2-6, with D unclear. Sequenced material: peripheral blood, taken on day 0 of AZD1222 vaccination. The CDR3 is CASSPQARSSGANVLTF. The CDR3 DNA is TGTGCCAGCAGCCCCCAAGCCCGGAGCTCTGGGGCCAACGTCCTGACTTTC.